What follows are 26 T cell receptor beta chains derived from one specimen sequenced in a study of T cell repertoires in cytomegalovirus infection. In TCRdb, the reads were re-called with MiXCR into one record per CDR3 protein. The sample contains hundreds of thousands of distinct CDR3 sequences, approximately 25% of which appear only once. The sample consisted of CD8+ T cells from PBMCs. Source of these receptors: a human donor in good health (CMV status not recorded). Some clones in this sample may be carry-over from other donors' samples.

The chain couples TRBV29-1 to TRBJ1-1; tentative D call: TRBD1 (5 bases). The CDR3 covers 13 residues. Trimming shortened V by 6 bases and J by 6 bases, and 17 bases separated the two germline ends. Germline CDR1 and CDR2: SQVTM and ANQGSEA. CDR3 sequence: CSVRGGDIAEAFF. In nucleotides, the CDR3 is TGCAGCGTCCGGGGGGGGGATATCGCTGAAGCTTTCTTT. The variable domain in full, with the rest retrieved from reference TRBV29-1 and TRBJ1-1, is SAVISQKPSRDICQRGTSLTIQCQVDSQVTMMFWYRQQPGQSLTLIATANQGSEATYESGFVIDKFPISRPNLTFSTLTVSNMSPEDSSIYLCSVRGGDIAEAFFGQGTRLTVV.

Remarks on this clonotype: Being one base from a much bigger clone, this may be a read error. The V call is TRBV6-8, the J call TRBJ2-3; TRBD2 matches at 7 bases. This CDR3 spans 13 amino acids. Germline CDR1 and CDR2: MNHGY and SAAAGT. DNA for the CDR3: TGTGCCAGCAGTTACGCTAGCGGAGATATGCAGTATTTT. It yields the protein CASSYASGDMQYF.

The V gene is TRBV7-9, the J gene TRBJ2-1; D possibly corresponds to TRBD1 (5 bases). The V and J ends lost 5 bases and 0 bases respectively, with 17 bases between them. The V gene's germline CDR1 is SEHNR and CDR2 FQNEAQ (reference sequence). This CDR3 contains 17 residues. In DNA form, the CDR3 reads TGTGCCAGCAGCCATACAGGTGCCCGAAGCTCCTACAATGAGCAGTTCTTC. Encoded protein: CASSHTGARSSYNEQFF. The full variable domain, its missing parts supplied by reference TRBV7-9 and TRBJ2-1, is DTGVSQNPRHKITKRGQNVTFRCDPISEHNRLYWYRQTLGQGPEFLTYFQNEAQLEKSRLLSDRFSAERPKGSFSTLEIQRTEQGDSAMYLCASSHTGARSSYNEQFFGPGTRLTVL.

This clonotype was counted between two and nine times. V usage is TRBV28 and J usage is TRBJ2-1; 10 bases are a match to TRBD1. Trimming removed 6 bases from V and 7 bases from J; junction bases left unmatched: 18. There are 18 residues in the CDR3. Per the germline V gene, CDR1 is MDHEN and CDR2 is SYDVKM. DNA for the CDR3: TGTGCCAGCAGCCGGATCAAACCGGGACAGGGGATGGGTAATGAGCAGTTCTTC. It encodes CASSRIKPGQGMGNEQFF.

This clonotype was recorded many times. The genes are TRBV7-6 and TRBJ2-7, with 7 bases that match TRBD1. Trimming took 2 bases from V and 4 from J; bases not matched to a gene: 5. There are 14 residues in the CDR3. CDR1 SGHVS and CDR2 FNYEAQ come from the germline V gene. The DNA for the CDR3 is TGTGCCAGCAGCTTACCTGGACAGGTTTACGAGCAGTACTTC. Amino acid sequence: CASSLPGQVYEQYF.

In this sample, this clonotype turned up a few times. The V and J genes are TRBV4-1 and TRBJ1-4; 10 positions match TRBD1. The CDR3 length is 17 residues. V trimming: 0 bases; J trimming: 0 bases; junction bases outside the gene matches: 1. Germline CDR1 and CDR2: MGHRA and YSYEKL. In DNA form, the CDR3 reads TGCGCCAGCAGCCAAGAAGGACAGGGGGCAACTAATGAAAAACTGTTTTTT. This encodes CASSQEGQGATNEKLFF.

The table lists this clonotype with many counts. V usage is TRBV7-2 and J usage is TRBJ2-1; 8 nucleotides align to TRBD2. Germline V gene data show CDR1 as SGHTA and CDR2 as FQGNSA. J gave up 1 base and V 3 bases, and 2 bases lay outside the gene matches. The CDR3 has 15 residues. For the CDR3, the DNA is TGTGCCAGCAGCTTCGGCGGGGGGTCCTACAATGAGCAGTTCTTC. This translates into CASSFGGGSYNEQFF.

This clonotype was seen many times. The J gene is TRBJ1-1, the V gene TRBV7-6; tentatively, D is TRBD1 (5 bases). The germline V and J ends were trimmed by 0 bases and 7 bases, with 9 bases remaining between them. Germline V gene sequence: CDR1 SGHVS, CDR2 FNYEAQ. The length of the CDR3 is 13 residues. CDR3 sequence reads: CASSLAGVGEAFF. CDR3 nucleotide sequence: TGTGCCAGCAGCTTAGCGGGGGTAGGTGAAGCTTTCTTT.

In DNA, the CDR3 is TGTGCCAGCTCGTTCAGGGGTTGGCCCCGGGGTGGCAATCAGCCCCAGCATTTT. This gives the protein CASSFRGWPRGGNQPQHF. V gene TRBV27 combines with J gene TRBJ1-5; the D gene is possibly TRBD1 (6 bases). V dropped 8 bases and J dropped 2 bases, with 25 bases sitting between them. Germline V CDR1 and CDR2: MNHEY, SMNVEV (reference sequence). CDR3 length equals 18 residues.

This clonotype was picked up a small number of times. V is TRBV7-9 and J is TRBJ1-2; D ambiguous. From germline, CDR1 is SEHNR and CDR2 FQNEAQ (reference sequence). The CDR3 consists of 12 residues. The V end was cut by 3 bases, the J end by 6 bases, with 8 bases between. The CDR3 coding sequence is TGTGCCAGCAGCTTCCGGGGAAATGGCTACACCTTC. Encoded protein: CASSFRGNGYTF.

The table lists this clonotype with many counts. The gene calls are TRBV7-6 and TRBJ2-7; TRBD2 agrees at 7 bases. Trimming removed 5 bases from V and 7 bases from J; junction bases left unmatched: 8. The CDR3 runs to 13 residues. Germline CDR1 SGHVS, CDR2 FNYEAQ. CDR3 bases: TGTGCCAGCAGCCCAACGGTTAGCGGGGAGCAGTACTTC. This codes for CASSPTVSGEQYF.

This sequence joins TRBV2 and TRBJ2-3; D gene ambiguous. The CDR3 sequence is 15 residues long. The V gene's germline CDR1 is SNHLY and CDR2 FYNNEI. V was pared by 2 bases and J by 2 bases, with 11 bases between. CDR3: CASSERAAATDTQYF. The DNA for the CDR3 is TGTGCCAGCAGTGAAAGGGCGGCCGCCACAGATACGCAGTATTTT.

The J gene is TRBJ2-1, the V gene TRBV24-1, with 10 bases fitting TRBD2. The CDR3 runs 16 residues. V lost 4 bases and J lost 9; bases outside the gene matches: 11. CDR1 is KGHDR, CDR2 SFDVKD, per germline. In nucleotides, the CDR3 is TGTGCCACCAGTGAGGGACCCGGGACTAGCGAAGGTGAGCAGTTCTTC. The encoded protein is CATSEGPGTSEGEQFF.

The V call is TRBV29-1, the J call TRBJ1-1; D is unclear. Germline lookup yields CDR1 SQVTM and CDR2 ANQGSEA. V lost 4 bases and J lost 3, with 12 bases in between. The length of the CDR3 is 13 residues. CDR3 nucleotides: TGCAGCGTTGTAGGCGGGTCGTACACTGAAGCTTTCTTT. This translates into CSVVGGSYTEAFF.

This clonotype was observed many times. V and J are TRBV28 and TRBJ2-1; the D gene is possibly TRBD1 (5 bases). This CDR3 is 18 amino acids long. Germline lookup yields CDR1 MDHEN and CDR2 SYDVKM. The V and J ends lost 3 bases and 0 bases respectively, with 18 bases between them. CDR3 sequence: CASSFPQGLKSSYNEQFF. In DNA form, the CDR3 reads TGTGCCAGCAGTTTTCCCCAGGGCCTCAAGAGCTCCTACAATGAGCAGTTCTTC.

Comment on this clonotype: Since a much larger clone is just one base distant, this may be a read error. Since no conserved phenylalanine or tryptophan closes the CDR3, a read error is the likely cause. V and J are TRBV7-2 and TRBJ2-7, with 10 bases that match TRBD2. Trimming at V came to 5 bases and at J to 6 bases, leaving 7 bases not matched to a gene. Germline CDR1 and CDR2: SGHTA and FQGNSA. This CDR3 spans 14 amino acids. The CDR3 sequence: CASSPSGGALEQYY. CDR3 nucleotides: TGTGCCAGCAGCCCCAGCGGGGGGGCCCTCGAGCAGTACTAC.

With regard to this clonotype: This may come from a read error, since a much larger clone is one base off. Without the conserved terminal phenylalanine or tryptophan, this CDR3 likely stems from a read error. The V gene is TRBV7-4, the J gene TRBJ1-5, with D possibly being TRBD1 (5 bases). The CDR3 has 16 amino acids. Trimming left V 2 bases short and J 0 bases short, with 11 bases between. Germline-derived CDR1 and CDR2 are SGHVT and SQSDAQ. CDR3 bases: TGTGCCAGCAGCTTATTCCGACAGACTAGCAATCAGCCCCAGCATATT. It yields the protein CASSLFRQTSNQPQHI.

For this clonotype: This may come from a read error, since a much larger clone is one base off. V and J are TRBV7-6 and TRBJ2-1; tentative D call: TRBD1 (5 bases). CDR3 length: 14 residues. Germline-derived CDR1 and CDR2 are SGHVS and FNYEAQ. In DNA form, the CDR3 reads TGTGTCAGCAGCTTAGCTCAGGGTGGCAATGAGCAGTTCTTC. Translation gives CVSSLAQGGNEQFF.

The V call is TRBV20-1, the J call TRBJ2-4, with D perhaps given as TRBD1 or TRBD2 (6 bases each). The CDR3 is 13 residues long. Looked up from germline, CDR1 is DFQATT and CDR2 is SNEGSKA (reference sequence). V lost 7 bases and J 1 base, leaving 11 bases between the germline ends. The CDR3 region is CSVRGEAKNIQYF. Written as DNA, the CDR3 is TGCAGTGTTAGGGGGGAGGCCAAAAACATTCAGTACTTC.

The chain employs TRBV10-3 and TRBJ1-6; 10 nucleotides match TRBD1. Germline lookup yields CDR1 ENHRY and CDR2 SYGVKD. The CDR3 contains 14 residues. V dropped 8 bases and J dropped 10; count of bases not matched to a gene: 8. CDR3 amino acids: CAILSAGQGSPLHF. The CDR3 nucleotides read TGTGCCATCCTCTCGGCGGGACAGGGGTCACCCCTCCACTTT.

This clonotype was seen more than once but under ten times. The chain combines TRBV20-1 with TRBJ2-3, with 11 bases fitting TRBD2. CDR1 and CDR2 from the germline V gene are DFQATT and SNEGSKA (reference sequence). Trimming cost V 0 bases and J 5 bases; bases outside gene matches: 10. This CDR3 region has 17 residues. The CDR3 sequence is CSARDEGLAGGRDTQYF. Written as DNA, the CDR3 is TGCAGTGCTAGAGATGAAGGGCTAGCGGGGGGAAGAGATACGCAGTATTTT.

This chain connects TRBV29-1 to TRBJ1-2, with D unresolved. The germline V and J ends were trimmed by 3 bases and 6 bases, with 8 bases remaining between them. The CDR3 sequence is 11 residues long. Germline V gene sequence: CDR1 SQVTM, CDR2 ANQGSEA. This chain's CDR3 is CSVEGINGYTF. DNA of the CDR3: TGCAGCGTTGAGGGGATCAATGGCTACACCTTC.

This clonotype appeared a few times. V is TRBV4-2 and J is TRBJ1-2, with D maybe TRBD1 (5 bases). The length of the CDR3 is 16 residues. CDR1 and CDR2 (germline): LGHNA, YNFKEQ. V was trimmed by 1 base and J by 5 bases, leaving 17 bases between them. The chain's CDR3 is CASSQVGGGLLYGYTF. CDR3 DNA sequence: TGTGCCAGCAGCCAAGTGGGGGGAGGTCTTCTGTATGGCTACACCTTC.

V gene TRBV3-1 combines with J gene TRBJ2-5, with TRBD1 matching over 7 bases. V was pared by 4 bases and J by 5 bases, with 10 bases of the junction left unmatched. The CDR3 runs to 15 residues. The germline V gene has CDR1 LGHDT and CDR2 YNNKEL (reference sequence). The CDR3 here is CASSPDRATRETQYF. In nucleotides, the CDR3 is TGTGCCAGCAGCCCCGACAGGGCCACAAGGGAGACCCAGTACTTC.

This clonotype has just a few counts. The V and J genes are TRBV10-3 and TRBJ2-2, with 8 bases aligning to TRBD1. The CDR3 length is 18 residues. The germline gives CDR1 ENHRY, CDR2 SYGVKD. V lost 6 bases to trimming and J lost 4 bases; unmatched junction nucleotides: 16. CDR3 protein: CAISEGQAGRGGTGELFF. The CDR3, as DNA: TGTGCCATCAGCGAGGGACAGGCCGGGCGAGGTGGCACCGGGGAGCTGTTTTTT.

On this clonotype itself: A much larger clone is a single base away; this may be a read error. The rearrangement uses TRBV7-2 and TRBJ2-3; no clear D. The germline V gene has CDR1 SGHTA and CDR2 FQGNSA. The CDR3 contains 14 residues. V lost 7 bases to trimming and J lost 1 base, with 12 bases between them. In DNA form, the CDR3 reads TGTACCAGCACCAAAGGTGGGGGCACAGATACGCAGTATTTT. This sequence encodes CTSTKGGGTDTQYF.